These 5 T cell receptor beta chains were all obtained from the same sample, sequenced in a study of blood T cell repertoires in COVID-19. Repertoires were generated with immunoSEQ multiplex PCR, while TCRdb's copy carries only in-frame clones and drops some. This sample has around 330,000 clones, with roughly nine tenths found just once. The source material was PBMCs or T cells enriched from blood (not recorded which). These TCRs come from a man in his sixties who had recovered from COVID-19.

This clone was counted a single time. The chain recombines TRBV27 with TRBJ1-5, with D perhaps TRBD1 (5 bases). Germline CDR1 MNHEY, CDR2 SMNVEV (reference sequence). The CDR3 is 14 amino acids. The germline V and J ends were trimmed by 8 bases and 3 bases, with 14 bases remaining between them. The CDR3, as DNA: TGTGCCAGCGCTTCTGGACATTACAATCAGCCCCAGCATTTT. This encodes CASASGHYNQPQHF.

V and J are TRBV28 and TRBJ1-2; 7 bases map to TRBD1. Trimming took 4 bases from V and 1 from J; bases not matched to a gene: 3. The CDR3 loop spans 14 amino acids. From germline, CDR1 is MDHEN and CDR2 SYDVKM. The CDR3 reads CASSSGGDNYGYTF. The CDR3 coding sequence is TGTGCCAGCAGTTCAGGGGGAGATAACTATGGCTACACCTTC.

This chain links TRBV5-1 with TRBJ1-1; no clear D. The CDR3 has 14 amino acids. The germline V gene has CDR1 SGHRS and CDR2 YFSETQ. Trimming stripped 4 bases from V and 2 bases from J, with 12 bases between. The CDR3 region has the DNA TGCGCCAGCAGCCAAAAGGAGGCTAACACTGAAGCTTTCTTT. Protein: CASSQKEANTEAFF.

V and J are TRBV6-6 and TRBJ2-1; a weak D match, TRBD2 (7 bases). The V and J ends lost 6 bases and 9 bases respectively, with 18 bases between them. The germline V gene encodes CDR1 MNHNY and CDR2 SVGAGI (reference sequence). This CDR3 is built from 14 residues. The CDR3 protein is CASRGGEGNGEQFF. In DNA form, the CDR3 reads TGTGCCAGCAGAGGGGGGGAAGGGAACGGTGAGCAGTTCTTC.

V and J are TRBV6-5 and TRBJ2-5; 10 bases align to TRBD2. Germline V gene lookup returns CDR1 MNHEY and CDR2 SVGAGI. This CDR3 contains 13 residues. The V and J ends lost 5 bases and 7 bases, in that order; junction bases with no gene match: 4. CDR3 in amino acids: CASSTSGIGTQYF. As DNA, the CDR3 is TGTGCCAGCAGTACTAGCGGGATAGGGACCCAGTACTTC.